This T cell receptor beta chain was recorded in a study of T-cell reconstitution after alpha-beta-depleted transplantation in children. Unique molecular identifiers were used in preparing the TCRbeta library. Using its own MiXCR run on the PCR reads, TCRdb lists one record per CDR3 protein. The sample carries roughly 180,000 distinct CDR3 sequences, roughly 15% recorded once. This clonotype showed up many times. Germline CDR1 and CDR2: SEHNR and FQNEAQ (reference sequence). The CDR3 spans 15 residues. V shed 0 bases, J shed 5 bases, and the junction held 2 bases outside the gene matches. The V call is TRBV7-9, the J call TRBJ2-5; 11 bases line up with TRBD2. The source material was PBMCs from the stem cell graft donor, sampled from the stem cell graft. This TCR derives from a human donor who donated a stem cell graft to a child with acute lymphoblastic leukemia. CDR3 DNA: TGTGCCAGCAGCTTAGCGACTAGCGGGAAGGAGACCCAGTACTTC. It codes for CASSLATSGKETQYF.